These 24 T cell receptor beta chains came from one sample sequenced in a study of identical twins. TCRdb ran MiXCR on the 5' RACE reads and lists one entry per CDR3 protein. The table lists roughly 1.6 million distinct CDR3 sequences, around 33% of them singletons. The sequenced sample was cord blood. The receptors shown here come from a newborn girl in good health.

The J gene is TRBJ2-1, the V gene TRBV20-1; D tentatively fits TRBD1 or TRBD2 (6 bases each). Germline lookup yields CDR1 DFQATT and CDR2 SNEGSKA (reference sequence). V lost 0 bases and J lost 2, with 20 bases in between. The CDR3 runs 18 residues. CDR3: CSARDGQGRLPPYNEQFF. CDR3 DNA: TGCAGTGCTAGAGATGGGCAGGGGAGGCTTCCTCCCTACAATGAGCAGTTCTTC.

The chain carries TRBV30 and TRBJ1-2; the match to TRBD1 covers 7 bases. CDR3 length equals 13 residues. Germline CDR1 GTSNPN, CDR2 SVGIG (reference sequence). Germline trimming cut 2 bases from V and 7 bases from J; bases unmatched to any gene: 7. CDR3 DNA sequence: TGTGCCTGGAGTAGACAGGGAATAGCTGGCTACACCTTC. Translated: CAWSRQGIAGYTF.

This clonotype has at least ten counts. The gene calls are TRBV7-6 and TRBJ2-3; D perhaps matches TRBD1 (5 bases). Germline V gene data show CDR1 as SGHVS and CDR2 as FNYEAQ. Trimming shortened V by 1 base and J by 2 bases, and 10 bases separated the two germline ends. The CDR3 is 15 residues long. The CDR3 spells CASSLDGRATDTQYF. In DNA, the CDR3 is TGTGCCAGCAGCTTAGACGGCAGGGCCACAGATACGCAGTATTTT.

The chain recombines TRBV27 with TRBJ1-2, with 8 nucleotides matching TRBD1. The CDR3 is made up of 16 amino acids. CDR1 MNHEY and CDR2 SMNVEV come from the germline V gene (reference sequence). In DNA form, the CDR3 reads TGTGCTAACCTTTCGCTTTCGACAGGGGCTAACTATGGCTACACCTTC. Translation: CANLSLSTGANYGYTF.

This clonotype was counted only a few times. The chain has TRBV12-3 or TRBV12-4 and TRBJ1-2; 7 bases fit TRBD1. There are 11 residues in the CDR3. Losses at the gene ends were 6 bases for V and 12 bases for J; bases not matched to a gene: 7. The CDR3 region is CASSAGQLHTF. CDR3 bases: TGTGCCAGCAGCGCGGGACAGCTGCACACCTTC.

This clonotype occurred once. The CDR3 spells CASSLTDSEEQYF. For the CDR3, the DNA is TGTGCCAGCAGCCTCACCGATAGCGAGGAGCAGTACTTC. J is TRBJ2-5 and V is TRBV12-3 or TRBV12-4, with D possibly matching TRBD2 (5 bases). V lost 6 bases to trimming and J lost 11 bases, with 19 bases between them. The CDR3 covers 13 residues.

J is TRBJ2-7 and V is TRBV21-1; TRBD1, the table's D call, lacks a check against the DNA. TRBV21-1 is tagged as a pseudogene. There are 15 residues in the CDR3. DNA for the CDR3: TGTGCCAGCAGCGAGACAGGTAACCTCTCCTACGAGCAGTACTTC. This encodes CASSETGNLSYEQYF.

About this clonotype: With a much larger clone just one base away, this may be a read error. The chain carries TRBV2 and TRBJ2-5, with D possibly matching TRBD2 (6 bases). The length of the CDR3 is 17 residues. CDR1 and CDR2 (germline): SNHLY, FYNNEI. V gave up 0 bases and J gave up 11 bases, with 25 bases separating them. CDR3 sequence (DNA): TGTGCCAGCAGTGAAGCGGTACGGAGGGCCGTAGTAAATGAGCAGTACTTC. Protein sequence: CASSEAVRRAVVNEQYF.

The chain uses TRBV5-1 and TRBJ2-3; D remains ambiguous. The germline V gene encodes CDR1 SGHRS and CDR2 YFSETQ. This CDR3 is built from 16 residues. V dropped 0 bases and J dropped 0 bases, with 11 bases sitting between them. Here the CDR3 DNA reads TGCGCCAGCAGCTTGGCTCCAGCACCTAGCACAGATACGCAGTATTTT. Its protein product is CASSLAPAPSTDTQYF.

The table lists this clonotype with many counts. V usage is TRBV7-2 and J usage is TRBJ2-7; no clear D. CDR1 is SGHTA, CDR2 FQGNSA, per germline. CDR3 length: 15 amino acids. The germline V and J ends were trimmed by 5 bases and 0 bases, with 14 bases remaining between them. The chain's CDR3 is CASSLSPTGSYEQYF. CDR3 nucleotide sequence: TGTGCCAGCAGCCTTAGTCCTACGGGCTCCTACGAGCAGTACTTC.

This clonotype was observed a few times. This chain joins TRBV2 and TRBJ1-2; 7 nucleotides align to TRBD1. With V trimmed by 7 bases and J by 6 bases, 11 bases remained unmatched. Germline lookup yields CDR1 SNHLY and CDR2 FYNNEI. The CDR3 covers 14 residues. CDR3 sequence (DNA): TGTGCCAGCACCGGGCGCCTCGGGACAGATGGCTACACCTTC. Encoded protein: CASTGRLGTDGYTF. Full variable domain (rest looked up from reference TRBV2 and TRBJ1-2): EPEVTQTPSHQVTQMGQEVILRCVPISNHLYFYWYRQILGQKVEFLVSFYNNEISEKSEIFDDQFSVERPDGSNFTLKIRSTKLEDSAMYFCASTGRLGTDGYTFGSGTRLTVV.

This chain connects TRBV18 to TRBJ1-6, with D maybe TRBD1 (5 bases). In germline, CDR1 is KGHSH, CDR2 LQKENI. The CDR3 runs to 18 residues. Deletions cut 2 bases from V and 4 bases from J, with 18 bases between. For the CDR3, the DNA is TGTGCCAGCTCACCAATTTTCAGGGTGAAGGGGTATAATTCACCCCTCCACTTT. Residues: CASSPIFRVKGYNSPLHF.

The chain is built from TRBV7-2 and TRBJ2-5; D is undetermined. CDR3 length: 14 amino acids. Germline V CDR1 and CDR2: SGHTA, FQGNSA. V dropped 7 bases and J dropped 2 bases, with 14 bases sitting between them. The CDR3 loop is CASTSFPTQETQYF. The CDR3 DNA sequence: TGTGCCAGCACCTCTTTTCCAACTCAAGAGACCCAGTACTTC.

The J gene is TRBJ2-1, the V gene TRBV5-1; tentatively, D is TRBD1 (6 bases). This CDR3 has 15 amino acids. V lost 8 bases, J lost 10 bases, and 25 bases lay in between. Germline V gene lookup returns CDR1 SGHRS and CDR2 YFSETQ. The CDR3 nucleotides read TGCGCCAGTAGCAACGGCAGGGGAAGTTCCTACGAGCAGTTCTTC. Its translation: CASSNGRGSSYEQFF.

The genes are TRBV20-1 and TRBJ1-5; the match to TRBD1 covers 9 bases. The ends lost 6 bases at V and 4 bases at J; junction bases unmatched: 7. Germline V gives CDR1 DFQATT, CDR2 SNEGSKA (reference sequence). CDR3 length: 14 residues. Here the CDR3 DNA reads TGCAGTGCACTACAGGGGGCGGATAATCAGCCCCAGCATTTT. This encodes CSALQGADNQPQHF.

Details on this clonotype: It may be a read error: a sequence one base away is much more abundant. The chain uses TRBV28 and TRBJ2-2; D is unclear. Deletions cut 4 bases from V and 4 bases from J, with 4 bases between. CDR1 MDHEN and CDR2 SYDVKM come from the germline V gene. There are 12 residues in the CDR3. The CDR3 nucleotides are TGTGCCAGCAGTTGGAGCACCGGGGAGCTGTTTTTT. Amino acid sequence: CASSWSTGELFF.

CDR3 nucleotide sequence: TGTGCCATCAGTGAGAAGTACTCCACAGATACGCAGTATTTT. Translating it yields CAISEKYSTDTQYF. The genes are TRBV10-3 and TRBJ2-3; D unclear. The V end was cut by 2 bases, the J end by 2 bases, with 8 bases between. The CDR3 spans 14 residues. The germline V gene encodes CDR1 ENHRY and CDR2 SYGVKD.

This CDR3 reads CASSQGSVGENIQYF. CDR3 nucleotide sequence: TGCGCCAGCAGCCAAGGTTCGGTGGGGGAAAACATTCAGTACTTC. V is TRBV4-1 and J is TRBJ2-7, with D perhaps being TRBD1 or TRBD2 (5 bases each). The closer fit of TRBJ2-4 to the DNA end suggests the J call may be wrong. The CDR3 is 15 residues long. CDR1 MGHRA and CDR2 YSYEKL come from the germline V gene.

This clonotype has a count of ten or more. The chain recombines TRBV24-1 with TRBJ1-4; the D gene is possibly TRBD1 (5 bases). In germline, CDR1 is KGHDR, CDR2 SFDVKD. V was trimmed by 6 bases and J by 5 bases, leaving 12 bases between them. This CDR3 has 14 residues. DNA for the CDR3: TGTGCCACCAGTTCGGGACCGCTAAATGAAAAACTGTTTTTT. This encodes CATSSGPLNEKLFF.

The V call is TRBV18, the J call TRBJ1-1; D is ambiguous. V lost 2 bases and J 1 base, leaving 8 bases between the germline ends. The CDR3 spans 14 residues. Germline V gene sequence: CDR1 KGHSH, CDR2 LQKENI. CDR3 sequence: CASSPNPSNTEAFF. DNA of the CDR3: TGTGCCAGCTCACCAAACCCATCGAACACTGAAGCTTTCTTT. Complete variable domain (other parts from reference TRBV18 and TRBJ1-1): NAGVMQNPRHLVRRRGQEARLRCSPMKGHSHVYWYRQLPEEGLKFMVYLQKENIIDESGMPKERFSAEFPKEGPSILRIQQVVRGDSAAYFCASSPNPSNTEAFFGQGTRLTVV.

Turning to this clonotype: A much larger clone lies one base from this, so it may be a read error. The rearrangement uses TRBV10-3 and TRBJ2-1, with 8 nucleotides matching TRBD1. Germline V gives CDR1 ENHRY, CDR2 SYGVKD. The CDR3 consists of 18 residues. Trimming at V came to 2 bases and at J to 0 bases, leaving 9 bases not matched to a gene. CDR3 in DNA: TGTGCCATCAGTGAGCCCCGCACAGGGGGAACCTCCTACAATGAGCAGTTCTTC. It codes for CAISEPRTGGTSYNEQFF.

DNA for the CDR3: TGCGCCAGCAGCCAAAGGGTCGAAGAGACCCAGTACTTC. Its protein product is CASSQRVEETQYF. The rearrangement links TRBV4-1 to TRBJ2-5; D gene unclear. The CDR3 consists of 13 residues. Per the germline V gene, CDR1 is MGHRA and CDR2 is YSYEKL. V lost 2 bases and J 3 bases, leaving 7 bases between the germline ends.

The rearrangement uses TRBV6-6 and TRBJ2-3; unclear D gene. Germline loops: CDR1 MNHNY, CDR2 SVGAGI (reference sequence). V was trimmed by 6 bases and J by 4 bases, leaving 11 bases between them. CDR3 length equals 13 residues. In DNA form, the CDR3 reads TGTGCCAGCAGAAAGTCGCTCTCAGATACGCAGTATTTT. Amino acids: CASRKSLSDTQYF.

About this clonotype: The junction departs from the called germline gene at one end, perhaps through a read error. The chain is built from TRBV25-1 and TRBJ2-2; 8 bases match TRBD2. This CDR3 is 19 amino acids long. Germline V CDR1 and CDR2: MGHDK, SYGVNS. CDR3 bases: TGTGCCGGCAGTGAATGGGGTCCGAGCGGGGGCGTTAAAACCGGGGAGCTGTTTTTT. Amino acid sequence: CAGSEWGPSGGVKTGELFF.